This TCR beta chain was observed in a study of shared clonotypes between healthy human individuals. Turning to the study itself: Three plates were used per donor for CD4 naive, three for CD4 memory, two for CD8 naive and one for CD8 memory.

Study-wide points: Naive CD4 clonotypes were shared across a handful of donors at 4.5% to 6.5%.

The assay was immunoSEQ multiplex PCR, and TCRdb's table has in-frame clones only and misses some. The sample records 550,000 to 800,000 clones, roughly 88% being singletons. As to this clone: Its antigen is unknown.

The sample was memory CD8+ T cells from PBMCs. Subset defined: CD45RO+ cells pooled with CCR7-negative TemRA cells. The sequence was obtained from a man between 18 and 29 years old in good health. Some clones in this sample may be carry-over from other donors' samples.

The CDR3: CASRPRGPSYEQYF. CDR3 bases: TGTGCCAGCAGGCCTAGGGGACCCTCCTACGAGCAGTACTTC. The chain couples TRBV27 to TRBJ2-7; D is tentatively TRBD1 or TRBD2 (5 bases each). Germline CDR1 reads MNHEY; CDR2 reads SMNVEV (reference sequence). The CDR3 spans 14 residues. Trimming stripped 6 bases from V and 0 bases from J, with 12 bases between.